This T cell receptor (beta chain) was recovered during a study of T cell responses to AZD1222 COVID-19 vaccine. Only in-frame clones appear in the TCRdb table, and some are missing; sequencing was by immunoSEQ multiplex PCR. This table holds more than 95,000 clones, less than 95% found once. Material: peripheral blood, obtained on day 0 of MenACWY control vaccination. This TCR was recovered from an adult in good health.

DNA of the CDR3: TGTGCCAGCAGCTTAAGACAGGGAAACACCGGGGAGCTGTTTTTT. As protein: CASSLRQGNTGELFF. This chain links TRBV7-2 with TRBJ2-2; 7 bases fit TRBD1. CDR1 and CDR2 from the germline V gene are SGHTA and FQGNSA. Germline trimming cut 2 bases from V and 2 bases from J; bases unmatched to any gene: 2. There are 15 residues in the CDR3.